This T cell receptor beta chain comes out of a study of immune characterization of retroperitoneal liposarcoma. The germline CDR1 and CDR2 sequences are SGHVT and SQSDAQ. This CDR3 is 14 amino acids long. One entry per CDR3 protein, called by TCRdb with MiXCR from the PCR reads. The table lists some 20,000 distinct CDR3 sequences, under 45% of them singletons. The sequencing input was blood. The chain is built from TRBV7-4 and TRBJ2-1; 7 bases map to TRBD2. The J call may be faulty, since TRBJ2-7 better matches the DNA end. The clonotype was recovered from a male donor with retroperitoneal liposarcoma. This CDR3 is CASSLAGGPEEQYF. DNA of the CDR3: TGTGCCAGCAGCTTAGCGGGAGGGCCGGAGGAGCAGTACTTC.